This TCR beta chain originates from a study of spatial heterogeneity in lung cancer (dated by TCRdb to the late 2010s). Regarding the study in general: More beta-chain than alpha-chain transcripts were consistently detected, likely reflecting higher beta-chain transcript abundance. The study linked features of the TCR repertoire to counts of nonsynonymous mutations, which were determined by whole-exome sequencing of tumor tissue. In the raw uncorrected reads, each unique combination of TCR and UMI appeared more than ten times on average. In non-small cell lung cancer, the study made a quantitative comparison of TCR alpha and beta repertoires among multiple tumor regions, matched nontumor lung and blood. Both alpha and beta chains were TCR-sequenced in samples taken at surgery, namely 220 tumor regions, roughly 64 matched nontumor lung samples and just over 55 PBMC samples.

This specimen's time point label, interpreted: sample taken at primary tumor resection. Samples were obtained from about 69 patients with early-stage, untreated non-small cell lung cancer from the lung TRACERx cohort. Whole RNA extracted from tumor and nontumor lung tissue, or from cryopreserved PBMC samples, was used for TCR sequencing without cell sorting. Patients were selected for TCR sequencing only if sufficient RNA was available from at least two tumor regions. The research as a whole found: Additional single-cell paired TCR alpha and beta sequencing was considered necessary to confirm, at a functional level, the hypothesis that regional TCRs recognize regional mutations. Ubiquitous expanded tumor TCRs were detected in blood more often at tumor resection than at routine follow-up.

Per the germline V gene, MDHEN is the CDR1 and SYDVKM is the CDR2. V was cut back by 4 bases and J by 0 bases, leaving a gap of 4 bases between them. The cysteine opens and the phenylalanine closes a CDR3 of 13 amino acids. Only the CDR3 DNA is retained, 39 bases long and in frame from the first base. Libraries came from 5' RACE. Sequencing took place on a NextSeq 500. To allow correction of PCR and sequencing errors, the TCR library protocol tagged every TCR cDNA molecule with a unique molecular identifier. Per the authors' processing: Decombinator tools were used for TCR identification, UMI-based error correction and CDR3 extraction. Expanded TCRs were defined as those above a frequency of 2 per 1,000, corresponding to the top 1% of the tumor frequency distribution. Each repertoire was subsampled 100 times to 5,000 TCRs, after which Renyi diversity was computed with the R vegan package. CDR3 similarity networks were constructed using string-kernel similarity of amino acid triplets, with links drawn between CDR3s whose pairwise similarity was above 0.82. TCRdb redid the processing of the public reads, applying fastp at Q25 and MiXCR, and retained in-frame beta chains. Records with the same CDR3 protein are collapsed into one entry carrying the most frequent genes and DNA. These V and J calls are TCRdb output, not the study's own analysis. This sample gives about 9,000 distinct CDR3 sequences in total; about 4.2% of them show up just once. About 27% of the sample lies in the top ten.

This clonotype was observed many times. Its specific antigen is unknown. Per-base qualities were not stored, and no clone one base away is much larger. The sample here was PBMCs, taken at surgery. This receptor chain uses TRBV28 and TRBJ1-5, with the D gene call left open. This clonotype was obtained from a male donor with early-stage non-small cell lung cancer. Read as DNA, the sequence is TGTGCCAGCAGTTCTGATAGCAATCAGCCCCAGCATTTT. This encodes CASSSDSNQPQHF.